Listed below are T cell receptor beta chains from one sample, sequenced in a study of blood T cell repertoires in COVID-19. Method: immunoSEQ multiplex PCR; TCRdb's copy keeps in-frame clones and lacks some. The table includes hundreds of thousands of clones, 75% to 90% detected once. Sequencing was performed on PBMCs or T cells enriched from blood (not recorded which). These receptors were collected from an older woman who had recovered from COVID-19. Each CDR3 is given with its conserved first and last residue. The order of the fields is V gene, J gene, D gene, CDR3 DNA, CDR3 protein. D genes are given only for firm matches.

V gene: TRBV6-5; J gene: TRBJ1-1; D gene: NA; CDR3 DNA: TGTGCCAGCAATCAGGGGCTGAACACTGAAGCTTTCTTT; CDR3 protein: CASNQGLNTEAFF
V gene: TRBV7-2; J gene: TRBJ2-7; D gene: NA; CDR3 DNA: TGTGCCAGCAGCTTAGCGCCAGGGGATATCTACGAGCAGTACTTC; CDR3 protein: CASSLAPGDIYEQYF
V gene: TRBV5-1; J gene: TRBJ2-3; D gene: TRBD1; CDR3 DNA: TGCGCCAGCAGCTCGCGGGGGACAGGGGGAGATACGCAGTATTTT; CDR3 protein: CASSSRGTGGDTQYF
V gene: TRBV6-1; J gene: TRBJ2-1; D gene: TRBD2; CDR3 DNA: TGTGCCAGCAGTGATCGGCGGGGGGGAGGGTCACACAATGAGCAGTTCTTC; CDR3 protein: CASSDRRGGGSHNEQFF
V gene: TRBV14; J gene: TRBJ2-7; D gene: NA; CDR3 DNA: TGTGCCAGCAGTGACAGGACCTCCTACGAGCAGTACTTC; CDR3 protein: CASSDRTSYEQYF
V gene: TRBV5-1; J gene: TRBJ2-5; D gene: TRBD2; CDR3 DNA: TGCGCCAGCAGCCTAGCGGGGGCAGGTGAGACCCAGTACTTC; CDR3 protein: CASSLAGAGETQYF
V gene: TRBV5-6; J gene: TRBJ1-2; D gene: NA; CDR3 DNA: TGTGCCAGCAGCCCCTATAACTATGGCTACACCTTC; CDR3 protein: CASSPYNYGYTF
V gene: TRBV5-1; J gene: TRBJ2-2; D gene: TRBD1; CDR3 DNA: TGCGCCAGCAGCCCTTACAGGGGAGACACCGGGGAGCTGTTTTTT; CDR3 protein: CASSPYRGDTGELFF
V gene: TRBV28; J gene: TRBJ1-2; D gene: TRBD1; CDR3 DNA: TGTGCCAGCAGTATCATGGGACAGCCAGCTAACTATGGCTACACCTTC; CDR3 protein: CASSIMGQPANYGYTF
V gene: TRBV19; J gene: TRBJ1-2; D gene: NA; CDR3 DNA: TGTGCCAGTAGTATACGACCAGACTCCTACTATGGCTACACCTTC; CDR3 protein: CASSIRPDSYYGYTF
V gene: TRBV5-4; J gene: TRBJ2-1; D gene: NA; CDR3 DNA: TGTGCCAGCAGCGGAACGGACAAATACAATGAGCAGTTCTTC; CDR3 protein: CASSGTDKYNEQFF